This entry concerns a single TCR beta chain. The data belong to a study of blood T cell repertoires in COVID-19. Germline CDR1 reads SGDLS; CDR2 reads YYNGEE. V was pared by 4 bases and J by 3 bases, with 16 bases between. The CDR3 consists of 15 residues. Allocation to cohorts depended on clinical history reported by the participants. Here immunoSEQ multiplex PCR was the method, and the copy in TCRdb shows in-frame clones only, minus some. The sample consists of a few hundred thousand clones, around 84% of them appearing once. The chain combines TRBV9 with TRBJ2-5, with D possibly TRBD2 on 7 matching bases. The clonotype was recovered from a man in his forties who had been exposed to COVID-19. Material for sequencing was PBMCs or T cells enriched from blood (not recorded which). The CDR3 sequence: CASSPGGAVEETQYF. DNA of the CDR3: TGTGCCAGCAGCCCTGGGGGGGCGGTCGAAGAGACCCAGTACTTC.